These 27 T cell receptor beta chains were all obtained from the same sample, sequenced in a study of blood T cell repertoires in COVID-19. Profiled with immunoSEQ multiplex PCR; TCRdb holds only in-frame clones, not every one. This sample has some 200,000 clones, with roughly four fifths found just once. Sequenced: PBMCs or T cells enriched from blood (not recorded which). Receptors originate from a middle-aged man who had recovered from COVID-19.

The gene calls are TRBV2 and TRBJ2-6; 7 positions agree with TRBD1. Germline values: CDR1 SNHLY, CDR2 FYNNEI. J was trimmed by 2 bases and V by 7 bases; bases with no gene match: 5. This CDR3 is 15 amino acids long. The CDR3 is CASTLTGAGANVLTF. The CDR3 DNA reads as TGTGCCAGCACCTTAACAGGGGCTGGGGCCAACGTCCTGACTTTC.

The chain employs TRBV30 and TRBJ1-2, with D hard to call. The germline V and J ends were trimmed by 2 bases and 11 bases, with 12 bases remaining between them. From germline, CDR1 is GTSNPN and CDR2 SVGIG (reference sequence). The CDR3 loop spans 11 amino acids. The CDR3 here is CAWSPGGKYTF. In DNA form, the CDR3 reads TGTGCCTGGAGTCCCGGCGGGAAATACACCTTC.

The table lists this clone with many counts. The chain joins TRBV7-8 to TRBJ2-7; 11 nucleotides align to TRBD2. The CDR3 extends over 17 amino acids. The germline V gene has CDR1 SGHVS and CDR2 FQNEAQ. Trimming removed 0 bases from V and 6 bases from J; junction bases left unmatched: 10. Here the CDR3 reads CASSLAVLAGDYGEQYF. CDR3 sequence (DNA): TGTGCCAGCAGCTTAGCTGTACTAGCGGGAGACTATGGCGAGCAGTACTTC.

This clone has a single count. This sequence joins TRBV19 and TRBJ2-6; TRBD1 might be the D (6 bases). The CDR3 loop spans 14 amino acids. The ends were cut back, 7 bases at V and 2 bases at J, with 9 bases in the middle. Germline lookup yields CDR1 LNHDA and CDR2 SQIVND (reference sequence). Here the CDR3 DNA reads TGTGCCAGTACATGGGGGCCTGGGGCCAACGTCCTGACTTTC. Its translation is CASTWGPGANVLTF. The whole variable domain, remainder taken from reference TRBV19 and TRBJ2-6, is DGGITQSPKYLFRKEGQNVTLSCEQNLNHDAMYWYRQDPGQGLRLIYYSQIVNDFQKGDIAEGYSVSREKKESFPLTVTSAQKNPTAFYLCASTWGPGANVLTFGAGSRLTVL.

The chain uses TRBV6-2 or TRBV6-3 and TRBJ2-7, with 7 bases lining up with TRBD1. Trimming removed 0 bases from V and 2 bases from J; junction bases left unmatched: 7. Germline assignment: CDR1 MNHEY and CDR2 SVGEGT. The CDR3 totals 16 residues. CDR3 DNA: TGTGCCAGCAGTTACTCGCTCAAGGGACAGACCTACGAGCAGTACTTC. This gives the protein CASSYSLKGQTYEQYF.

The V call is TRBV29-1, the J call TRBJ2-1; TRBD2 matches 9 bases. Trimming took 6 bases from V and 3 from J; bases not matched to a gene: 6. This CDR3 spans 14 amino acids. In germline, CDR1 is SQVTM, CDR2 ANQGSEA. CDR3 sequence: CSVGRLAVYNEQFF. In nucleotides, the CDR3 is TGCAGCGTAGGACGACTAGCGGTCTACAATGAGCAGTTCTTC.

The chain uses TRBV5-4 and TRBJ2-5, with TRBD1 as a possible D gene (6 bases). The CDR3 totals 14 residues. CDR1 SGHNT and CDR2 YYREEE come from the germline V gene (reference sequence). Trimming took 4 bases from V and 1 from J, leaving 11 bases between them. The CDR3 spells CASSPTGLQETQYF. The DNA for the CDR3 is TGTGCCAGCAGCCCGACAGGACTCCAAGAGACCCAGTACTTC. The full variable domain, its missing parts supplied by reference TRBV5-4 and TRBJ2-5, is ETGVTQSPTHLIKTRGQQVTLRCSSQSGHNTVSWYQQALGQGPQFIFQYYREEENGRGNFPPRFSGLQFPNYSSELNVNALELDDSALYLCASSPTGLQETQYFGPGTRLLVL.

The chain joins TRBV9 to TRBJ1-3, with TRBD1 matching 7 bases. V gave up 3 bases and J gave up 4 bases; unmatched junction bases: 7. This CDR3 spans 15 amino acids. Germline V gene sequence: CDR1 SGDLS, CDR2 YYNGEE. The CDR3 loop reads CASSDDRVTGNTIYF. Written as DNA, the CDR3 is TGTGCCAGCAGCGATGACAGGGTTACGGGAAACACCATATATTTT.

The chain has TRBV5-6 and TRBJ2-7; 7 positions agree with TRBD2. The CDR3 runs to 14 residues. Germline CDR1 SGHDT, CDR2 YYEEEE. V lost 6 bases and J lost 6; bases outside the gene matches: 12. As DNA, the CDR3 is TGTGCCAGCACCTGGGGGGGTTGGGTCGGCGAGCAGTACGTC. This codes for CASTWGGWVGEQYV.

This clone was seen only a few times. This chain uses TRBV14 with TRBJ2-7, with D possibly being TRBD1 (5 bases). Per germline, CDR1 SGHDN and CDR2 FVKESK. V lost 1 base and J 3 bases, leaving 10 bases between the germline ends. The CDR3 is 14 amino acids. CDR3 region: CASSQATGFYEQYF. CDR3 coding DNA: TGTGCCAGCAGCCAAGCAACAGGATTCTACGAGCAGTACTTC.

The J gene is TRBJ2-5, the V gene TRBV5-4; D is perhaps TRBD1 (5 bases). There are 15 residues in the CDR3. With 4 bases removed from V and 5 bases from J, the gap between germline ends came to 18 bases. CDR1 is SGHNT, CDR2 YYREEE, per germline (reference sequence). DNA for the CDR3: TGTGCCAGCAGCGCCGGTCAGGGCGTCTGGGAGACCCAGTACTTC. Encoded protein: CASSAGQGVWETQYF. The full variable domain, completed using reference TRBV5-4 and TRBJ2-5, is ETGVTQSPTHLIKTRGQQVTLRCSSQSGHNTVSWYQQALGQGPQFIFQYYREEENGRGNFPPRFSGLQFPNYSSELNVNALELDDSALYLCASSAGQGVWETQYFGPGTRLLVL.

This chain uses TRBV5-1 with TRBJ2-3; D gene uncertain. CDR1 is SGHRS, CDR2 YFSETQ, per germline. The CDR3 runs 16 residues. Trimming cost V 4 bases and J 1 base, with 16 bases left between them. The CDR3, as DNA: TGCGCCAGCAGCCGCCCGTCGACTTGGGGCACAGATACGCAGTATTTT. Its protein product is CASSRPSTWGTDTQYF.

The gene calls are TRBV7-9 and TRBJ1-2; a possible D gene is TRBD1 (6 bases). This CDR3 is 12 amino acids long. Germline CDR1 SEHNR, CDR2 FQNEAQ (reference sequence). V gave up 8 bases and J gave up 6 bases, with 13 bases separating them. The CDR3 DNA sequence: TGTGCCAGCCGGCGGGGGCAGGATGGCTACACCTTC. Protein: CASRRGQDGYTF.

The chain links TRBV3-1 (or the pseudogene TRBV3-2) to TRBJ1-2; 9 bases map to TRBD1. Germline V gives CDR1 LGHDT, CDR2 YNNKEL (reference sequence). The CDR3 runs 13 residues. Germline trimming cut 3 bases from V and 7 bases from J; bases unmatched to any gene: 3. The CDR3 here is CASSQGQGRGYTF. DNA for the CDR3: TGTGCCAGCAGCCAGGGACAGGGACGTGGCTACACCTTC.

The CDR3 sequence: CASRDKTYEELFF. The CDR3 DNA reads as TGTGCCAGCAGGGACAAAACGTACGAGGAGCTGTTTTTT. This chain links TRBV7-3 with TRBJ2-2, with D perhaps TRBD1 (5 bases). V lost 6 bases and J 10 bases, leaving 15 bases between the germline ends. CDR1 is SGHTA, CDR2 FQGTGA, per germline. CDR3 size: 13 residues.

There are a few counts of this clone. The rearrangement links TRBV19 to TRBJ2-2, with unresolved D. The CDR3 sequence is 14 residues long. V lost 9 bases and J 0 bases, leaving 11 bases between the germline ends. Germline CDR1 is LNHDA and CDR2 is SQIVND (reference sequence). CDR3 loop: CASLQASNTGELFF. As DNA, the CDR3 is TGTGCCAGCTTGCAGGCCTCGAACACCGGGGAGCTGTTTTTT.

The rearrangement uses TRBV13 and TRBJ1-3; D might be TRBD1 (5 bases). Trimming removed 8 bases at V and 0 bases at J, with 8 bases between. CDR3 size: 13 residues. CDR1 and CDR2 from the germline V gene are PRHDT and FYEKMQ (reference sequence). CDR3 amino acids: CASLGGSGNTIYF. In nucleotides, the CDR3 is TGTGCCAGCCTCGGGGGCTCTGGAAACACCATATATTTT.

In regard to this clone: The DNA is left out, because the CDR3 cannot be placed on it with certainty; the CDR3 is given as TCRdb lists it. The CDR3: CASSKVNLRWGAGTGELFF. V is TRBV21-1 and J is TRBJ2-2; TRBD1 is taken as the D call from the table, unchecked against the DNA. TRBV21-1 is assigned pseudogene status. The CDR3 has 19 amino acids, counting both end residues.

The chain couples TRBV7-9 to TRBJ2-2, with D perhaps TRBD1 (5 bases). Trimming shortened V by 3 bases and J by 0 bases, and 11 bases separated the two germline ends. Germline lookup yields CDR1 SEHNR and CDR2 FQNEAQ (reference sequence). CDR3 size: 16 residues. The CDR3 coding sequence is TGTGCCAGCAGCTTTTCCCAGGGCCCGAACACCGGGGAGCTGTTTTTT. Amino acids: CASSFSQGPNTGELFF.

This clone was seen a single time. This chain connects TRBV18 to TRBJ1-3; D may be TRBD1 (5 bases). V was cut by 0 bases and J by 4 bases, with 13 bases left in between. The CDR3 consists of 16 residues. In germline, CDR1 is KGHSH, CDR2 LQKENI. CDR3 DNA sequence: TGTGCCAGCTCACCACCGGGCAGGGTAGAAGGAAACACCATATATTTT. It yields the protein CASSPPGRVEGNTIYF.

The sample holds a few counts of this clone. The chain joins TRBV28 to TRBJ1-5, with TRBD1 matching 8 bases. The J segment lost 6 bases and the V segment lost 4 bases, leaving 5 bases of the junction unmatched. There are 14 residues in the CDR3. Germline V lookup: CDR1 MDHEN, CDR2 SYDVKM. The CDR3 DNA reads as TGTGCCAGCAGTTCACAGGGGGGAAGTCAGCCCCAGCATTTT. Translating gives CASSSQGGSQPQHF.

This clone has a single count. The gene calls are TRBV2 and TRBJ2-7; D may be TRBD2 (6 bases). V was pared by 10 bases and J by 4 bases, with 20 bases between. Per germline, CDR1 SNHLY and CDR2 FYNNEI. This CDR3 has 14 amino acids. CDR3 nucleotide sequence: TGTGCCACTACCTTAGGGGACTGGATGTACGAGCAGTACGTC. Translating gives CATTLGDWMYEQYV.

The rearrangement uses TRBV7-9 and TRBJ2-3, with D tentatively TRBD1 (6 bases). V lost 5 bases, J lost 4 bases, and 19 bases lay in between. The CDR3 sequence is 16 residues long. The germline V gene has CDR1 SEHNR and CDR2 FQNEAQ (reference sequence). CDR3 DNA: TGTGCCAGCAGCACCTTACAGGGTCCCCAGCCAGATACGCAGTATTTT. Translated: CASSTLQGPQPDTQYF.

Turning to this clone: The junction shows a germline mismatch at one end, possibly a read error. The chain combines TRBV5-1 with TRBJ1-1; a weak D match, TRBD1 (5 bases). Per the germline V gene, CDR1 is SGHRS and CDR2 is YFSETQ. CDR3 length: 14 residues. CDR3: CASSLEGQNTKAFF. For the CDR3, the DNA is TGCGCCAGCAGCTTGGAGGGGCAGAACACTAAAGCTTTCTTT.

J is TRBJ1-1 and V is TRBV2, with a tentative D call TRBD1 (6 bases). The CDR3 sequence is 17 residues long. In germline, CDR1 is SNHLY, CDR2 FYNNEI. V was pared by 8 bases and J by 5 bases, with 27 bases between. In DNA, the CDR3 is TGTGCCAGCGCTGTCTCCGGGACACACTCAAGAGGAACTGAAGCTTTCTTT. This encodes CASAVSGTHSRGTEAFF.

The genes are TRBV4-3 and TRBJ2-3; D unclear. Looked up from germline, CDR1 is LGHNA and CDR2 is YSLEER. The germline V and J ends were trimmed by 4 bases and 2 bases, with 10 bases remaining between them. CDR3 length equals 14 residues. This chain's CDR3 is CASSRTSPTDTQYF. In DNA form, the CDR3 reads TGCGCCAGCAGCCGTACATCTCCCACAGATACGCAGTATTTT.

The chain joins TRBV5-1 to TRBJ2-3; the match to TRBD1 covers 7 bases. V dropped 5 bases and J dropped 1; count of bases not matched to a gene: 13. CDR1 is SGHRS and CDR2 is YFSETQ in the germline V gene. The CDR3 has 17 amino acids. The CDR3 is CASSLTGVISGTDTQYF. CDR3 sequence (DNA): TGCGCCAGCAGTTTAACAGGGGTCATATCTGGCACAGATACGCAGTATTTT. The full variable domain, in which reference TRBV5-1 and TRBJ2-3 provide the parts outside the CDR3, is KAGVTQTPRYLIKTRGQQVTLSCSPISGHRSVSWYQQTPGQGLQFLFEYFSETQRNKGNFPGRFSGRQFSNSRSEMNVSTLELGDSALYLCASSLTGVISGTDTQYFGPGTRLTVL.